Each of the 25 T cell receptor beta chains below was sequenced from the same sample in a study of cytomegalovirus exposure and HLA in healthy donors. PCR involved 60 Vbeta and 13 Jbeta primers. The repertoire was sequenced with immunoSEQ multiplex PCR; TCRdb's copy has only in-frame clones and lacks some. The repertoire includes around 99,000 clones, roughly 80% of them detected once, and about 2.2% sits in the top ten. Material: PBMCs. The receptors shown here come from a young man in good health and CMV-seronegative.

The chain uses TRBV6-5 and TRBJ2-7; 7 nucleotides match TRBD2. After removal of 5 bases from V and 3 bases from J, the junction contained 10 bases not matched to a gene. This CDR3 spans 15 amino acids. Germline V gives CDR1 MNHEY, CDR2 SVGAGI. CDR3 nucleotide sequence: TGTGCCAGCAGTAGGCCCGGGCGGGGGTTCTACGAGCAGTACTTC. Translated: CASSRPGRGFYEQYF.

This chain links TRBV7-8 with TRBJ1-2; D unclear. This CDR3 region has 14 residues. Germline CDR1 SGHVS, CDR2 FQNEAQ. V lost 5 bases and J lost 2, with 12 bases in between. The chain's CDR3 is CASSAHGENYGYTF. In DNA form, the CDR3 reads TGTGCCAGCAGCGCTCACGGGGAGAACTATGGCTACACCTTC.

CDR3 sequence (DNA): TGTGCCAGCTCACCAGGCAACTACGAGCAGTACTTC. Its translation: CASSPGNYEQYF. The genes are TRBV18 and TRBJ2-7; no clear D gene. The CDR3 contains 12 residues. Germline V CDR1 and CDR2: KGHSH, LQKENI. The V and J ends lost 2 bases and 3 bases respectively, with 5 bases between them.

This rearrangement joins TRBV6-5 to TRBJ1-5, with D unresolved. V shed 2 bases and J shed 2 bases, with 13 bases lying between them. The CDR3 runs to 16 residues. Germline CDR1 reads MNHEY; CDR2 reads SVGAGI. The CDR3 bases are TGTGCCAGCAGTTACACCCGGGCCGGGGGCAATCAGCCCCAGCATTTT. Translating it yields CASSYTRAGGNQPQHF.

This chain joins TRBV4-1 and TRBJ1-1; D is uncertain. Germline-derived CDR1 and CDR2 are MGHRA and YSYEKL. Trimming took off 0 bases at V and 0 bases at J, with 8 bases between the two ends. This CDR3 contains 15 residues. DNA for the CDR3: TGCGCCAGCAGCCAAGATATACAGCTGAACACTGAAGCTTTCTTT. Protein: CASSQDIQLNTEAFF.

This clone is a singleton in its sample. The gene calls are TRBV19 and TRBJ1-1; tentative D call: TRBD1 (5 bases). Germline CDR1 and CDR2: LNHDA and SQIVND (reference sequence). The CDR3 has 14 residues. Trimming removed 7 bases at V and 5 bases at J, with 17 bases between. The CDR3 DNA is TGTGCCAGTACCGCAGACAGATCCGGGACTGAAGCTTTCTTT. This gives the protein CASTADRSGTEAFF.

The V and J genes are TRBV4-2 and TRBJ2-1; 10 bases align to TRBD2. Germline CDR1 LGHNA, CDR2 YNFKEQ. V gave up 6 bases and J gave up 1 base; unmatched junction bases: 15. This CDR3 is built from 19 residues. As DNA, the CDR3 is TGTGCCAGCAGTCCAAGCCTTACGTCGACTAGCGGGTCCTACAATGAGCAGTTCTTC. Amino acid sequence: CASSPSLTSTSGSYNEQFF.

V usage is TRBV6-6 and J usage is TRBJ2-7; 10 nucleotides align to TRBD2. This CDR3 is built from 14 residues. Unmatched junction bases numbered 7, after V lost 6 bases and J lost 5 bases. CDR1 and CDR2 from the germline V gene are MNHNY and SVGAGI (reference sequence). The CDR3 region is CASRSSGRANEQYF. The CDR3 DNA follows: TGTGCCAGCAGATCTAGCGGGAGAGCCAACGAGCAGTACTTC.

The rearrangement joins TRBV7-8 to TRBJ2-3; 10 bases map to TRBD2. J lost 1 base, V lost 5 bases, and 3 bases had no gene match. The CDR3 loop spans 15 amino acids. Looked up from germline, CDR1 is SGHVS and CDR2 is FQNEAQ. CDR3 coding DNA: TGTGCCAGCAGCGTCGGGACTAGCGGCACAGATACGCAGTATTTT. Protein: CASSVGTSGTDTQYF. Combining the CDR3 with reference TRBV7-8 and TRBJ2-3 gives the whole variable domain GAGVSQSPRYKVAKRGQDVALRCDPISGHVSLFWYQQALGQGPEFLTYFQNEAQLDKSGLPSDRFFAERPEGSVSTLKIQRTQQEDSAVYLCASSVGTSGTDTQYFGPGTRLTVL.

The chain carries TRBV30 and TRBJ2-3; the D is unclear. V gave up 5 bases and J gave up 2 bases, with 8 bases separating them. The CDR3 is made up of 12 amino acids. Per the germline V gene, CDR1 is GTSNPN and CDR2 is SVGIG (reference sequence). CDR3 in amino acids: CAWERYTDTQYF. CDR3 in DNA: TGTGCCTGGGAGAGGTACACAGATACGCAGTATTTT.

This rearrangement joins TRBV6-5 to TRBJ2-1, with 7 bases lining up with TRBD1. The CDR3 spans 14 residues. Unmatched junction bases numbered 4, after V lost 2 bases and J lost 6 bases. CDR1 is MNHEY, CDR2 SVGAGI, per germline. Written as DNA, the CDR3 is TGTGCCAGCAGTTACAACCGGGACAGCAATGAGCAGTTCTTC. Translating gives CASSYNRDSNEQFF.

CDR3 nucleotide sequence: TGTGCCAGCAGTGAAGCCAGTAGTCAGGAATGGAACACTGAAGCTTTCTTT. The encoded protein is CASSEASSQEWNTEAFF. The chain combines TRBV2 with TRBJ1-1; the D is unclear. Per germline, CDR1 SNHLY and CDR2 FYNNEI. The V end lost 0 bases, the J end lost 1 base, and 15 bases lay between the germline ends. This CDR3 is 17 amino acids long.

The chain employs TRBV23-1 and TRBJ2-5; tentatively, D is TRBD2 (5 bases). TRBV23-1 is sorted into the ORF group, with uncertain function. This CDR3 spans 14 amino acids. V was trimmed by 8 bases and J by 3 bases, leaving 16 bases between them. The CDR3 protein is CASLRRQAKETQYF. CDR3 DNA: TGCGCCAGCCTAAGGAGGCAGGCGAAAGAGACCCAGTACTTC.

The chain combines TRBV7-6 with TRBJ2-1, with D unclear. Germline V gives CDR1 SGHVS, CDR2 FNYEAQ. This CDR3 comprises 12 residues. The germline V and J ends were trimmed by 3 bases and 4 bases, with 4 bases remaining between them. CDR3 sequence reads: CASSLSYNEQFF. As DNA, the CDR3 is TGTGCCAGCAGCTTGTCTTACAATGAGCAGTTCTTC.

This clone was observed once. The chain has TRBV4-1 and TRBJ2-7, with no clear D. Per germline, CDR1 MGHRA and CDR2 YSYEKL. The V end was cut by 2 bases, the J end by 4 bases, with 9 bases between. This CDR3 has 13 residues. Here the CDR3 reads CASSQTGSYEQYF. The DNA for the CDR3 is TGCGCCAGCAGCCAAACCGGTTCTTACGAGCAGTACTTC.

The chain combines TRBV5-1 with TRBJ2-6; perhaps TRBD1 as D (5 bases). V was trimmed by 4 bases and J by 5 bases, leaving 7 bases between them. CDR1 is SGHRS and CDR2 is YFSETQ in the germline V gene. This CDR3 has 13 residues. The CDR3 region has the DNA TGCGCCAGCAGCCTGGACAGGGCCAACGTCCTGACTTTC. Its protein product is CASSLDRANVLTF.

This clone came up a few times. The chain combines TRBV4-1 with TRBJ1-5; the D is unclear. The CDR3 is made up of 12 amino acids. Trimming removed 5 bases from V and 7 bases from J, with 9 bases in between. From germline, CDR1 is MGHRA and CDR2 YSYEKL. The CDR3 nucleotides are TGCGCCAGCAGCAGCCCGGGACAGCCCCAGCATTTT. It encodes CASSSPGQPQHF.

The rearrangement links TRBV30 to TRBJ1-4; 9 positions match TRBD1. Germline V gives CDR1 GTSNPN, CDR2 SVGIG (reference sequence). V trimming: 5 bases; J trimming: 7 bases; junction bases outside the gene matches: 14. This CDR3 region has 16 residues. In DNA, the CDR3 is TGTGCCTGGGTACCGGGACAGGGATTAGAAGGTGAAAAACTGTTTTTT. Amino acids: CAWVPGQGLEGEKLFF.

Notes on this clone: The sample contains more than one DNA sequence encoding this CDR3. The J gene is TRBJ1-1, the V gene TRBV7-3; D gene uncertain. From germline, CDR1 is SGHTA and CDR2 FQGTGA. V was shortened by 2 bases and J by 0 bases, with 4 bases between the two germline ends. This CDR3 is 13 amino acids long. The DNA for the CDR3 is TGTGCCAGCAGCTTATCTGTGAACACTGAAGCTTTCTTT. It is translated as CASSLSVNTEAFF.

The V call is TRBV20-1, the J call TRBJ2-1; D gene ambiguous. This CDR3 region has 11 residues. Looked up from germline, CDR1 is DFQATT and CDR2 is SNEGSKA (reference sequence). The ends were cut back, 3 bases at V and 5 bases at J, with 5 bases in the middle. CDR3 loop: CSASENNEQFF. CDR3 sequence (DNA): TGCAGTGCTAGCGAGAACAATGAGCAGTTCTTC.

Here the CDR3 DNA reads TGCGCCAGCATGGCAGGGGGCCCCAGCGATACGCAGTATTTT. Protein: CASMAGGPSDTQYF. This sequence joins TRBV5-1 and TRBJ2-3; TRBD1 agrees at 8 bases. There are 14 residues in the CDR3. Trimming took 6 bases from V and 6 from J; bases not matched to a gene: 9. Per germline, CDR1 SGHRS and CDR2 YFSETQ.

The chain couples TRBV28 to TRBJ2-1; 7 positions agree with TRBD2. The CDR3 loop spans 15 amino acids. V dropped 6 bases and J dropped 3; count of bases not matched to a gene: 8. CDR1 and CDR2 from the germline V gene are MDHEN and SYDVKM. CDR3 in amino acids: CASRLSGTGYNEQFF. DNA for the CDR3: TGTGCCAGCAGACTGAGCGGGACTGGCTACAATGAGCAGTTCTTC.

The CDR3 nucleotides are TGTGCCAGCAGCCACACCCAGAACACTGAAGCTTTCTTT. Translation: CASSHTQNTEAFF. The V and J genes are TRBV6-6 and TRBJ1-1; D is uncertain. The CDR3 has 13 residues. V lost 6 bases to trimming and J lost 1 base, with 9 bases between them. Per germline, CDR1 MNHNY and CDR2 SVGAGI (reference sequence).

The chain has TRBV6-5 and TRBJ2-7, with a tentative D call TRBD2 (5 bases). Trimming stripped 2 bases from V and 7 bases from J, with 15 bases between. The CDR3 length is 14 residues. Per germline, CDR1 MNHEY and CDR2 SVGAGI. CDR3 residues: CASSYERGPGEQYF. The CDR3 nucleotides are TGTGCCAGCAGTTACGAACGAGGACCGGGAGAGCAGTACTTC.

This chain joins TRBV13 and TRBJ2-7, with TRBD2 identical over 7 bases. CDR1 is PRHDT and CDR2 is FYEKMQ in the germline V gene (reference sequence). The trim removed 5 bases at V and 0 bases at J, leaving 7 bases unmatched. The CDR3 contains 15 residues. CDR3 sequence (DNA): TGTGCCAGCAGCCCCAGAGGCGGGAGCTCCTACGAGCAGTACTTC. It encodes CASSPRGGSSYEQYF.